This entry lists 21 T cell receptor beta chains sequenced from one sample in a study of cytomegalovirus exposure and HLA in healthy donors. Measured with immunoSEQ multiplex PCR; TCRdb has only the in-frame clones, and not every one. Of 300,000 to 400,000 clones listed, 88% are singletons. Sequenced sample: PBMCs. The receptor set was obtained from a young man in good health and CMV-seronegative.

The chain has TRBV7-2 and TRBJ2-1; 11 nucleotides match TRBD1. In germline, CDR1 is SGHTA, CDR2 FQGNSA. V was pared by 4 bases and J by 9 bases, with 8 bases of the junction left unmatched. CDR3 length: 15 amino acids. CDR3 sequence: CASSSWDRGVGEQFF. The CDR3 DNA reads as TGTGCCAGCAGCTCCTGGGACAGGGGGGTAGGTGAGCAGTTCTTC.

The count of this clone is one. J is TRBJ1-1 and V is TRBV29-1; no clear D. Germline lookup yields CDR1 SQVTM and CDR2 ANQGSEA. Trimming cost V 5 bases and J 0 bases, with 7 bases left between them. The CDR3 extends over 12 amino acids. The DNA of the CDR3 is TGCAGCGTTCTTATTATGAACACTGAAGCTTTCTTT. It yields the protein CSVLIMNTEAFF. Using reference TRBV29-1 and TRBJ1-1 for the parts outside the CDR3, the full variable domain is SAVISQKPSRDICQRGTSLTIQCQVDSQVTMMFWYRQQPGQSLTLIATANQGSEATYESGFVIDKFPISRPNLTFSTLTVSNMSPEDSSIYLCSVLIMNTEAFFGQGTRLTVV.

The V gene is TRBV6-1, the J gene TRBJ1-4; 8 positions match TRBD1. CDR3 size: 16 residues. CDR1 MNHNS and CDR2 SASEGT come from the germline V gene. The trim removed 4 bases at V and 1 base at J, leaving 5 bases unmatched. As DNA, the CDR3 is TGTGCCAGCAGTGCCTACAGGGGGGTAACTAATGAAAAACTGTTTTTT. Protein product: CASSAYRGVTNEKLFF.

The V and J genes are TRBV15 and TRBJ1-5; D gene unclear. Germline CDR1 and CDR2: LNHNV and YYDKDF (reference sequence). The germline V and J ends were trimmed by 1 base and 2 bases, with 12 bases remaining between them. The CDR3 covers 16 residues. For the CDR3, the DNA is TGTGCCACCAGCAGAGTAACTGGACTGGGCAATCAGCCCCAGCATTTT. Its translation: CATSRVTGLGNQPQHF. The full variable domain, with the rest looked up from reference TRBV15 and TRBJ1-5, is DAMVIQNPRYQVTQFGKPVTLSCSQTLNHNVMYWYQQKSSQAPKLLFHYYDKDFNNEADTPDNFQSRRPNTSFCFLDIRSPGLGDTAMYLCATSRVTGLGNQPQHFGDGTRLSIL.

The chain is built from TRBV4-1 and TRBJ1-1; D is unclear. Deletions cut 4 bases from V and 1 base from J, with 16 bases between. CDR3 size: 16 residues. Germline V CDR1 and CDR2: MGHRA, YSYEKL. CDR3 residues: CASSLLPDTENTEAFF. In DNA, the CDR3 is TGCGCCAGCAGCCTCCTGCCAGACACGGAGAACACTGAAGCTTTCTTT.

In nucleotides, the CDR3 is TGTGCCAGCAGCCGTAGTGGGACAGCCAACACTGAAGCTTTCTTT. It specifies CASSRSGTANTEAFF. The chain is built from TRBV6-5 and TRBJ1-1; 7 bases are a match to TRBD1. The CDR3 totals 15 residues. Germline loops: CDR1 MNHEY, CDR2 SVGAGI. Trimming cost V 6 bases and J 2 bases; bases outside gene matches: 9.

This rearrangement joins TRBV6-5 to TRBJ2-2, with TRBD2 matching 8 bases. The J segment lost 4 bases and the V segment lost 3 bases, leaving 7 bases of the junction unmatched. Looked up from germline, CDR1 is MNHEY and CDR2 is SVGAGI. The length of the CDR3 is 16 residues. The CDR3 coding sequence is TGTGCCAGCAGTTATCGGGCGGGGGGACCCACCGGGGAGCTGTTTTTT. This translates into CASSYRAGGPTGELFF.

J is TRBJ1-6 and V is TRBV6-5; D is ambiguous. CDR1 and CDR2 (germline): MNHEY, SVGAGI. The CDR3 has 16 residues. The V and J ends lost 0 bases and 7 bases respectively, with 13 bases between them. This CDR3 reads CASSYSRRHPNSPLHF. CDR3 nucleotide sequence: TGTGCCAGCAGTTACTCGCGGCGCCACCCCAATTCACCCCTCCACTTT.

This chain connects TRBV6-4 to TRBJ1-6; no firm D call. V was clipped by 6 bases and J by 5 bases, with 14 bases between them. The CDR3 runs to 15 residues. CDR1 and CDR2 from the germline V gene are MRHNA and SNTAGT. The CDR3 DNA follows: TGTGCCAGCAGAGCCCAGGTGCTGAATAATTCACCCCTCCACTTT. This codes for CASRAQVLNNSPLHF.

The chain carries TRBV13 and TRBJ1-2; the D is unclear. Trimming removed 7 bases from V and 4 bases from J, with 16 bases in between. Germline CDR1 reads PRHDT; CDR2 reads FYEKMQ (reference sequence). CDR3 size: 14 residues. CDR3 sequence (DNA): TGTGCCAGCACCATGATGAATGAGATCTATGGCTACACCTTC. It specifies CASTMMNEIYGYTF. Looking up the rest from reference TRBV13 and TRBJ1-2 gives the full variable domain: AAGVIQSPRHLIKEKRETATLKCYPIPRHDTVYWYQQGPGQDPQFLISFYEKMQSDKGSIPDRFSAQQFSDYHSELNMSSLELGDSALYFCASTMMNEIYGYTFGSGTRLTVV.

This chain connects TRBV15 to TRBJ1-5; 8 bases are a match to TRBD1. This CDR3 region has 17 residues. Germline-derived CDR1 and CDR2 are LNHNV and YYDKDF (reference sequence). Trimming cost V 8 bases and J 0 bases; bases outside gene matches: 12. The CDR3 spells CATEAGQGAYSNQPQHF. The DNA of the CDR3 is TGTGCCACCGAGGCCGGACAGGGCGCGTATAGCAATCAGCCCCAGCATTTT.

The chain combines TRBV5-5 with TRBJ1-1; a weak D match, TRBD1 (6 bases). Germline-derived CDR1 and CDR2 are SGHKS and YYEKEE (reference sequence). The CDR3 covers 16 residues. Trimming removed 1 base from V and 0 bases from J, with 13 bases in between. CDR3 coding DNA: TGTGCCAGCAGCTTGTTAGGGGGAAGCATGAACACTGAAGCTTTCTTT. As protein: CASSLLGGSMNTEAFF.

This sequence joins TRBV5-1 and TRBJ1-1, with D perhaps matching TRBD1 (5 bases). CDR1 SGHRS and CDR2 YFSETQ come from the germline V gene. This CDR3 comprises 11 residues. Trimming pared 3 bases from V and 8 bases from J, leaving 8 bases between. CDR3 DNA: TGCGCCAGCAGCTACACAGGAGAAGCTTTCTTT. Amino acids: CASSYTGEAFF.

The chain joins TRBV9 to TRBJ2-1; 12 bases align to TRBD2. Germline V gene data show CDR1 as SGDLS and CDR2 as YYNGEE. The V and J ends lost 3 bases and 3 bases, in that order; junction bases with no gene match: 1. This CDR3 is 15 amino acids long. The CDR3 protein is CASSASGGGYNEQFF. CDR3 nucleotide sequence: TGTGCCAGCAGCGCTAGCGGGGGGGGCTACAATGAGCAGTTCTTC. Full variable domain (outside the CDR3, taken from reference TRBV9 and TRBJ2-1): DSGVTQTPKHLITATGQRVTLRCSPRSGDLSVYWYQQSLDQGLQFLIQYYNGEERAKGNILERFSAQQFPDLHSELNLSSLELGDSALYFCASSASGGGYNEQFFGPGTRLTVL.

V usage is TRBV9 and J usage is TRBJ1-1; D not certain. Trimming took 3 bases from V and 5 from J, leaving 11 bases between them. CDR3 length: 13 amino acids. Looked up from germline, CDR1 is SGDLS and CDR2 is YYNGEE. CDR3 nucleotides: TGTGCCAGCAGCGGCGGGAGCGCGACTGAAGCTTTCTTT. Its translation is CASSGGSATEAFF.

The rearrangement joins TRBV13 to TRBJ2-1; 7 bases are shared with TRBD2. Germline values: CDR1 PRHDT, CDR2 FYEKMQ (reference sequence). This CDR3 has 15 residues. V lost 5 bases to trimming and J lost 2 bases; unmatched junction nucleotides: 6. The CDR3 here is CASSPDRGAYNEQFF. CDR3 bases: TGTGCCAGCAGCCCCGACCGGGGGGCCTACAATGAGCAGTTCTTC. Full variable domain (missing parts from reference TRBV13 and TRBJ2-1): AAGVIQSPRHLIKEKRETATLKCYPIPRHDTVYWYQQGPGQDPQFLISFYEKMQSDKGSIPDRFSAQQFSDYHSELNMSSLELGDSALYFCASSPDRGAYNEQFFGPGTRLTVL.

The J gene is TRBJ1-2, the V gene TRBV27; 9 positions agree with TRBD1. Germline V lookup: CDR1 MNHEY, CDR2 SMNVEV (reference sequence). This CDR3 has 15 residues. The junction had 5 bases not matched to a gene; V was cut back by 2 bases and J by 4 bases. CDR3 bases: TGTGCCAGCAGTTTACACAGGGGGCTGGGCTATGGCTACACCTTC. Amino acids: CASSLHRGLGYGYTF.

The V gene is TRBV2, the J gene TRBJ2-7, with D unclear. The CDR3 is made up of 11 amino acids. V lost 7 bases, J lost 3 bases, and 7 bases lay in between. The germline V gene has CDR1 SNHLY and CDR2 FYNNEI. This CDR3 is CASIIHYEQYF. In nucleotides, the CDR3 is TGTGCCAGCATCATTCACTACGAGCAGTACTTC.

The chain couples TRBV29-1 to TRBJ1-1, with D possibly matching TRBD1 (5 bases). Trimming removed 6 bases from V and 10 bases from J, with 15 bases in between. The CDR3 totals 11 residues. Per the germline V gene, CDR1 is SQVTM and CDR2 is ANQGSEA. CDR3 sequence: CSVSGQAVAFF. CDR3 sequence (DNA): TGCAGCGTGTCTGGACAAGCCGTAGCTTTCTTT.

The chain links TRBV6-6 to TRBJ2-7; 10 bases are a match to TRBD1. J lost 2 bases, V lost 7 bases, and 8 bases had no gene match. This CDR3 has 15 residues. Germline CDR1 is MNHNY and CDR2 is SVGAGI (reference sequence). The CDR3 coding sequence is TGTGCCAGCAACCCCGGGACAGGGGCACCCTACGAGCAGTACTTC. Encoded protein: CASNPGTGAPYEQYF.

This clone was seen a few times. This chain connects TRBV6-1 to TRBJ2-7; TRBD1 agrees at 7 bases. CDR3 length: 15 amino acids. Per the germline V gene, CDR1 is MNHNS and CDR2 is SASEGT. V lost 5 bases, J lost 6 bases, and 13 bases stayed unmatched. CDR3 protein: CASSPIDRARGEQYF. The CDR3 DNA reads as TGTGCCAGCAGTCCCATAGACAGGGCGAGGGGCGAGCAGTACTTC.